This T cell receptor (beta chain) was captured by sequencing in a study of blood T cell repertoires in COVID-19. The wider study: Sources were T cells, B-cell-depleted T cells, or PBMCs; the material itself was cDNA or gDNA.

Per the original methods: Counts of nucleated cells, estimated from reference gene primer amplification, were obtained. Measured with immunoSEQ multiplex PCR; TCRdb has only the in-frame clones, and not every one. That table supplies the V and J calls and clone size; D and trimming were determined from the DNA. This repertoire shows some 43,000 clones, about 80% found once; its top ten account for roughly 15%. CDR3 size: 13 residues. The germline gives CDR1 SGHNT, CDR2 YENEEA. Trimming took 8 bases from V and 4 from J, leaving 15 bases between them. The genes are TRBV11-3 and TRBJ2-7; D possibly corresponds to TRBD1 (6 bases). The source material was peripheral blood. This receptor was taken from a man in his forties or fifties with active or convalescent COVID-19. CDR3 bases: TGTGCCAGCGAGGGACACGGCAAATACGAGCAGTACTTC. Translation gives CASEGHGKYEQYF.